The clone carrying this T cell receptor beta chain has only a few counts. Its antigen is still unknown. From germline, CDR1 is ENHRY and CDR2 SYGVKD. J was trimmed by 1 base and V by 6 bases; bases with no gene match: 0. The CDR3 length is 13 residues. This entry comes from a study of T-cell memory formation after mild COVID-19. Background on the study: TCR clusters showed largely donor specificity. Whole-study results and caveats: In second-wave clones peaking day 37, SARS-CoV-2 specificity remained unconfirmed. CD4/CD8 balance characterized clones contracting day 15 to 85, and CD4+ skew characterized later expanders. Pre-infection memory harbored some responding clones, suggesting cross-reactive memory joined.

In TCRdb, the 5' RACE reads were re-called with MiXCR into one record per CDR3 protein. The sample holds under 300,000 distinct CDR3 sequences, 18% seen once. Specimen: PBMCs or a T cell subset sorted from them (not recorded which). This sequence originates from a young man who had mild COVID-19 (a few samples of this study predate the infection). Cell type and time point are not known. V is TRBV10-3 and J is TRBJ2-5; 9 bases match TRBD1. The CDR3 DNA is TGTGCCATCAGGACAGGGGGCCAAGAGACCCAGTACTTC. Amino acids: CAIRTGGQETQYF.